This T cell receptor (beta chain) derives from a study of CD8 T cells in Susac syndrome. The length of the CDR3 is 13 residues. V was shortened by 3 bases and J by 3 bases, with 8 bases between the two germline ends. The germline V gene has CDR1 KGHSH and CDR2 LQKENI. A quantity of roughly 0.5 to 1 ug RNA underwent reverse transcription using random hexamers. Coverage of TCR beta CDR3 amplification by immunoSEQ multiplex PCR extended to 54 Vbeta and 13 Jbeta. MiXCR, applied by TCRdb to the immunoSEQ multiplex PCR reads, yields one record per CDR3 protein. The sample lists approximately 190,000 distinct CDR3 sequences, nearly 97% occurring once. Sequencing of TCR beta was undertaken in CD8+ and CD4+ T cells derived from blood.

The chain has TRBV18 and TRBJ1-2; weak D call: TRBD1 (5 bases). The TCR sequence derives from a human donor with Susac syndrome. Sequenced material: CD4+ T cells from PBMCs. The CDR3: CASSPGRDYGYTF. Written as DNA, the CDR3 is TGTGCCAGCTCACCGGGACGGGACTATGGCTACACCTTC.